This T cell receptor (beta chain) comes out of a study of monozygotic twins with inflammatory bowel disease. Study results and limitations: Healthy twins showed more clonotype sharing with others than IBD patients, especially patients with disease activity. TCRbeta inverse Simpson diversity was decreased in IBD patients versus healthy co-twins. The data gave no support to a single strong IBD-associated signal or clonotype.

TCRdb reprocessed the 5' RACE reads, with one entry per CDR3 protein and no DNA. The listing records about 210,000 distinct CDR3 sequences. Investigators extracted total RNA from whole blood and did not sort T cells. The CDR3 contains 15 residues. The germline V gene encodes CDR1 SQVTM and CDR2 ANQGSEA. With regard to this clonotype: Its specificity is not known.

This TCR was sampled from a human donor with ulcerative colitis or Crohn's disease, or a healthy co-twin of an affected twin (not recorded which). J is TRBJ2-1 and V is TRBV29-1; TCRdb indicates TRBD2, and absent DNA this call remains unverified. Material: blood. The chain's CDR3 is CSVELAGGKYNEQFF.